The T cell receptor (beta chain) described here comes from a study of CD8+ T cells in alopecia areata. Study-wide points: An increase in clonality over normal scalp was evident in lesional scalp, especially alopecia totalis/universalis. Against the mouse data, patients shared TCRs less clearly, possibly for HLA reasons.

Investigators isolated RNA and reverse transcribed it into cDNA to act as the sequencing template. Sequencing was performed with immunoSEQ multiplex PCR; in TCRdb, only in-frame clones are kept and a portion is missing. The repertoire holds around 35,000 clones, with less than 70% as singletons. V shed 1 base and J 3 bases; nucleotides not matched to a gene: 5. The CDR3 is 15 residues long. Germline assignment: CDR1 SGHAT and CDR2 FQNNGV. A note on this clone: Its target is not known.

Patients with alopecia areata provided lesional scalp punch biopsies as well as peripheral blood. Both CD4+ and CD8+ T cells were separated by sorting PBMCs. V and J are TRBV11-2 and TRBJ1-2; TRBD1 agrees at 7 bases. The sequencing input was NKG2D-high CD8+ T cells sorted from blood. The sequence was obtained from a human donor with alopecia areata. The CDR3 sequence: CASSLVGTAYYGYTF. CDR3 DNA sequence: TGTGCCAGCAGCTTAGTCGGGACAGCCTACTATGGCTACACCTTC.